The next 10 T cell receptor beta chains were all read from a single sample in a study of blood T cell repertoires in COVID-19 (dated by TCRdb to 2020 to 2021). Receptors were amplified or captured by the immunoSEQ multiplex PCR assay. TCRdb took over this immuneACCESS table, retaining in-frame rearrangements with V and J assigned. Such tables are incomplete; in checked studies, under half of the missing clones stem from an unresolved V gene, and the remainder is unexplained. The sample table holds approximately 90,000 clones, of which around 88% were seen once. The ten largest make up over 0.45% of the sample. The material sequenced was peripheral blood. Receptors originate from a man aged 60-69 years with acute or convalescent COVID-19.

In this sample, this clone turned up a few times. The CDR3 reads CAISESTLLNRGGNTEAFF. In nucleotides, the CDR3 is TGTGCCATCAGTGAGTCCACCTTATTAAACAGGGGAGGGAACACTGAAGCTTTCTTT. V gene TRBV10-3 combines with J gene TRBJ1-1; the match to TRBD1 covers 7 bases. V lost 0 bases and J lost 1; bases outside the gene matches: 14. The germline V gene encodes CDR1 ENHRY and CDR2 SYGVKD. The CDR3 spans 19 residues.

This sequence joins TRBV5-5 and TRBJ1-6; 9 bases agree with TRBD1. Trimming at V came to 4 bases and at J to 5 bases, leaving 4 bases not matched to a gene. Germline assignment: CDR1 SGHKS and CDR2 YYEKEE (reference sequence). The CDR3 sequence is 15 residues long. CDR3 nucleotides: TGTGCCAGCAGCCCCCGGGACAGGGATAATTCACCCCTCCACTTT. Translating it yields CASSPRDRDNSPLHF.

The chain links TRBV5-1 to TRBJ1-1, with a tentative D call TRBD1 (6 bases). The CDR3 runs to 15 residues. Germline V gene sequence: CDR1 SGHRS, CDR2 YFSETQ. Trimming removed 0 bases from V and 0 bases from J, with 9 bases in between. The CDR3, as DNA: TGCGCCAGCAGCTTGGGGACAGCGTTGAACACTGAAGCTTTCTTT. This encodes CASSLGTALNTEAFF.

A single count supports this clone. The genes are TRBV11-1 and TRBJ2-5; TRBD2 agrees at 7 bases. CDR3 length: 14 amino acids. J was trimmed by 2 bases and V by 2 bases; bases with no gene match: 2. Per the germline V gene, CDR1 is SGHAT and CDR2 is FQDESV (reference sequence). The chain's CDR3 is CASSLREGQETQYF. The CDR3 nucleotides are TGTGCCAGCAGCTTAAGGGAGGGGCAAGAGACCCAGTACTTC.

The chain uses TRBV6-6 and TRBJ2-1, with D hard to call. The CDR3 is 15 amino acids. The V and J ends lost 3 bases and 5 bases respectively, with 14 bases between them. CDR1 is MNHNY and CDR2 is SVGAGI in the germline V gene (reference sequence). Here the CDR3 reads CASSYYSRSNNEQFF. CDR3 DNA: TGTGCCAGCAGTTATTACTCGCGTAGCAACAATGAGCAGTTCTTC.

This chain connects TRBV29-1 to TRBJ1-1; TRBD1 matches at 7 bases. The germline V gene has CDR1 SQVTM and CDR2 ANQGSEA. This CDR3 contains 13 residues. V was pared by 8 bases and J by 0 bases, with 6 bases of the junction left unmatched. The CDR3 is CSTSGTVNTEAFF. The CDR3, as DNA: TGCAGCACCTCCGGGACAGTGAACACTGAAGCTTTCTTT.

The chain has TRBV25-1 and TRBJ1-2; D ambiguous. The CDR3 runs to 13 residues. V lost 5 bases, J lost 7 bases, and 14 bases lay in between. The germline gives CDR1 MGHDK, CDR2 SYGVNS. The CDR3 DNA sequence: TGTGCCAGCAGTACCGGGTCTTCCCTTGGCTACACCTTC. It specifies CASSTGSSLGYTF.

The CDR3 loop reads CAIRTGEAGYTF. The CDR3 bases are TGTGCCATCAGGACCGGGGAAGCTGGCTACACCTTC. The rearrangement uses TRBV10-3 and TRBJ1-2; D unclear. Germline CDR1 and CDR2: ENHRY and SYGVKD. The CDR3 covers 12 residues. With 6 bases removed from V and 7 bases from J, the gap between germline ends came to 12 bases.

The CDR3 reads CASSQGKGAAGNEKLFF. The CDR3 DNA reads TGCGCCAGCAGCCAAGGCAAGGGGGCGGCCGGTAATGAAAAACTGTTTTTT. This rearrangement joins TRBV4-1 to TRBJ1-4; 7 bases are a match to TRBD1. The CDR3 length is 17 residues. V lost 1 base to trimming and J lost 4 bases; unmatched junction nucleotides: 9. Per germline, CDR1 MGHRA and CDR2 YSYEKL.

The rearrangement uses TRBV27 and TRBJ2-2, with D possibly matching TRBD1 (5 bases). From germline, CDR1 is MNHEY and CDR2 SMNVEV (reference sequence). The CDR3 is made up of 16 amino acids. V lost 0 bases to trimming and J lost 3 bases, with 11 bases between them. For the CDR3, the DNA is TGTGCCAGCAGTTTATCGGCAGGGTGGGACACCGGGGAGCTGTTTTTT. Protein: CASSLSAGWDTGELFF.